The clone carrying this TCR beta chain was recorded a few times. The data stem from a study of early T cells in non-severe SARS-CoV-2 infection. CDR1 SEHNR and CDR2 FQNEAQ come from the germline V gene (reference sequence). V lost 6 bases and J 5 bases, leaving 13 bases between the germline ends. CDR3 length: 13 amino acids. TCRdb redid the calling of the 5' RACE reads with MiXCR, one entry per CDR3 protein. The data contain 50,000 to 60,000 distinct CDR3 sequences, approximately 8% of them singletons. The source is an adult who was a healthcare worker with PCR-confirmed SARS-CoV-2 infection or an uninfected control (not recorded which). J is TRBJ2-5 and V is TRBV7-9, with D possibly being TRBD2 (6 bases). The sample consisted of whole blood. The CDR3 DNA sequence: TGTGCCAGCAGTCCAGCGGGTTCTGAGACCCAGTACTTC. It codes for CASSPAGSETQYF.